This T cell receptor (beta chain) derives from a study of control samples from healthy donors and cancer patients. Generated by immunoSEQ multiplex PCR, the TCRdb table keeps only in-frame clones and is missing some. The sample lists roughly 370,000 clones, 80% to 95% occurring once. The source material was PBMCs. The TCR sequence derives from a man in his forties with head and neck cancer.

The CDR3 DNA reads TGTGCCAGCAGTTCCACAGCGGGGGCCTACAATGAGCAGTTCTTC. Protein: CASSSTAGAYNEQFF. The J gene is TRBJ2-1, the V gene TRBV6-2 or TRBV6-3; 8 positions match TRBD2. The CDR3 spans 15 residues. V trimming: 4 bases; J trimming: 2 bases; junction bases outside the gene matches: 4. Germline V gene lookup returns CDR1 MNHEY and CDR2 SVGEGT.